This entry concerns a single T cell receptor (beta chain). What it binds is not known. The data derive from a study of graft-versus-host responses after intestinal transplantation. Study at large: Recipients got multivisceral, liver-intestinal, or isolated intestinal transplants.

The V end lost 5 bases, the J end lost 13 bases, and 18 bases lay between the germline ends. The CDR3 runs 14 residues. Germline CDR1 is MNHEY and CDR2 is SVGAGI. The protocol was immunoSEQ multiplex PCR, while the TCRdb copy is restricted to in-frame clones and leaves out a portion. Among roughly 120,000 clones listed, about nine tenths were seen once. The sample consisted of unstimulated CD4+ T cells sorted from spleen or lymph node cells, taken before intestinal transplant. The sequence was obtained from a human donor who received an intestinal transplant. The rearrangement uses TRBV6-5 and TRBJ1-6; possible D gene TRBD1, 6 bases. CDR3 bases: TGTGCCAGCAGTCCCGACAGGCAGACATCGCCCCTCCACTTT. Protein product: CASSPDRQTSPLHF.